This is a list of T cell receptor beta chains from one sample in a study of blood T cells in healthy people across ages. TCRdb re-called the 5' RACE reads with MiXCR, one entry per CDR3 protein. This sample has about 650,000 distinct CDR3 sequences; roughly half occur once, and the top ten carry about 13%. Sequencing used blood. These receptors all come from a woman of 80 years or more in good health. The CDR3 runs from the conserved cysteine through the conserved F or W.

15	TRBJ2-3	TRBV12-3/TRBV12-4	CASSSPTGATDTQYF
12	TRBJ2-3	TRBV6-6	CASTRTEDTQYF
15	TRBJ1-6	TRBV4-2	CASSQEYSNNSPLHF
14	TRBJ2-1	TRBV9	CASSGAASYNEQFF
15	TRBJ1-2	TRBV7-3	CASSLKGRGYDGYTF
16	TRBJ2-1	TRBV5-1	CASSTGAGSSYNEQFF
14	TRBJ1-2	TRBV5-1	CASSLAPGGNGYTF
16	TRBJ2-7	TRBV10-2	CASSESTGLHPYEQYF
13	TRBJ2-7	TRBV5-1	CASRSSAGYEQYF
14	TRBJ1-2	TRBV19	CASSILQEADGYTF
13	TRBJ2-1	TRBV6-5	CASGRRGNNEQFF
16	TRBJ1-2	TRBV4-1	CASSQEGTGGPYGYTF
16	TRBJ2-1	TRBV9	CASSVGQRGANDEQFF
13	TRBJ2-7	TRBV4-3	CASSLWSRYEQYF
13	TRBJ2-3	TRBV20-1	CSARPGSLDAQYF
15	TRBJ1-4	TRBV7-9	CASSVTGELKEKLFF